One sample yielded the 15 T cell receptor beta chains listed below, sequenced in a study of shared clonotypes between healthy human individuals. Profiling relied on immunoSEQ multiplex PCR, and the TCRdb table lists in-frame clones only, not all of them. The table shows 2 million to 2.5 million clones, with roughly 92% occurring only once. The sample consisted of naive CD4+ T cells from PBMCs. Subset here: CD45RA+ positively selected. All receptors derive from a man younger than 30 in good health. Some clones in this sample may be carry-over from other donors' samples.

The rearrangement links TRBV10-1 to TRBJ1-1, with D possibly matching TRBD1 (5 bases). This CDR3 spans 15 amino acids. The V gene's germline CDR1 is WNHNN and CDR2 SYGVQD (reference sequence). Trimming took 3 bases from V and 3 from J, leaving 14 bases between them. The CDR3 sequence: CASSDGPTGDTEAFF. CDR3 bases: TGCGCCAGCAGTGACGGCCCTACGGGGGACACTGAAGCTTTCTTT.

The chain couples TRBV6-5 to TRBJ2-2; D perhaps matches TRBD1 (6 bases). The CDR3 sequence is 14 residues long. The V end was cut by 5 bases, the J end by 8 bases, with 15 bases between. Germline CDR1 and CDR2: MNHEY and SVGAGI. The CDR3 reads CASSTNRVRGELFF. The DNA for the CDR3 is TGTGCCAGCAGTACTAACAGGGTTCGGGGGGAGCTGTTTTTT.

CDR3 nucleotides: TGTGCCATCAGATCTGGGCGGGGCGCGGAAGGCACTGAAGCTTTCTTT. Amino acids: CAIRSGRGAEGTEAFF. The chain employs TRBV10-3 and TRBJ1-1; D might be TRBD1 (5 bases). Germline V CDR1 and CDR2: ENHRY, SYGVKD. Trimming removed 6 bases at V and 4 bases at J, with 21 bases between. This CDR3 comprises 16 residues.

The chain joins TRBV7-3 to TRBJ2-1; 8 bases align to TRBD2. The CDR3 covers 15 residues. CDR1 is SGHTA, CDR2 FQGTGA, per germline. The V and J ends lost 5 bases and 4 bases, in that order; junction bases with no gene match: 7. CDR3 residues: CASSREGRDYNEQFF. CDR3 in DNA: TGTGCCAGCAGCCGGGAGGGGCGAGATTACAATGAGCAGTTCTTC.

On this clone: The junction and the germline gene differ at one end; a read error may be behind it. Additional DNA sequences in this sample encode the identical CDR3. The gene calls are TRBV7-8 and TRBJ2-7; 7 positions match TRBD1. There are 15 residues in the CDR3. Germline-derived CDR1 and CDR2 are SGHVS and FQNEAQ. The CDR3 sequence: CASSLVRGQEYEQYF. The CDR3 DNA follows: TGCGCCAGCAGCTTAGTTAGGGGGCAGGAATACGAGCAGTACTTC.

This clone was detected only a few times. This chain uses TRBV6-1 with TRBJ2-1, with D unresolved. The V end lost 4 bases, the J end lost 7 bases, and 17 bases lay between the germline ends. The CDR3 sequence is 15 residues long. Germline-derived CDR1 and CDR2 are MNHNS and SASEGT. The CDR3 DNA reads TGTGCCAGCAGTGTCAGGCCGGAGTCGTGGAATGAGCAGTTCTTC. It specifies CASSVRPESWNEQFF.

Concerning this clone: This sample includes further DNA sequences coding for the same CDR3. The J gene is TRBJ1-4, the V gene TRBV19, with a tentative D call TRBD1 (5 bases). Germline V gene sequence: CDR1 LNHDA, CDR2 SQIVND (reference sequence). The CDR3 is 15 amino acids. Trimming pared 3 bases from V and 0 bases from J, leaving 8 bases between. This chain's CDR3 is CASSIRTSTNEKLFF. DNA for the CDR3: TGTGCCAGTAGTATCCGGACATCAACTAATGAAAAACTGTTTTTT.

The chain employs TRBV6-1 and TRBJ1-6; D is undetermined. The CDR3 contains 14 residues. V shed 8 bases and J shed 0 bases, with 8 bases lying between them. CDR1 and CDR2 from the germline V gene are MNHNS and SASEGT. CDR3 DNA sequence: TGTGCCAGCCAACGGAGCTCCTATAATTCACCCCTCCACTTT. It is translated as CASQRSSYNSPLHF.

The chain links TRBV11-2 to TRBJ1-1; no definite D call. CDR1 and CDR2 from the germline V gene are SGHAT and FQNNGV. The CDR3 contains 13 residues. The ends were cut back, 5 bases at V and 1 base at J, with 8 bases in the middle. The DNA for the CDR3 is TGTGCCAGCAGCGCACATCCGAACACTGAAGCTTTCTTT. This encodes CASSAHPNTEAFF.

This chain links TRBV5-1 with TRBJ1-1; D may be TRBD1 (5 bases). The CDR3 is 16 residues long. Germline V gene sequence: CDR1 SGHRS, CDR2 YFSETQ. Trimming removed 0 bases at V and 2 bases at J, with 14 bases between. The CDR3 loop reads CASSLGGHQSNTEAFF. The CDR3 DNA is TGCGCCAGCAGCTTGGGAGGACACCAATCAAACACTGAAGCTTTCTTT.

The chain employs TRBV27 and TRBJ2-7; D unclear. The V gene's germline CDR1 is MNHEY and CDR2 SMNVEV (reference sequence). V lost 8 bases and J lost 0, with 11 bases in between. This CDR3 is 13 amino acids long. CDR3 in DNA: TGTGCCAGCCTCACCCCTGGCTCCTACGAGCAGTACTTC. Translating it yields CASLTPGSYEQYF.

V is TRBV29-1 and J is TRBJ1-1; D ambiguous. V lost 7 bases and J 5 bases, leaving 23 bases between the germline ends. This CDR3 has 15 amino acids. Germline CDR1 reads SQVTM; CDR2 reads ANQGSEA. The CDR3, as DNA: TGCAGCGCGGGGTGGGCATTGAGACTTGGAACTGAAGCTTTCTTT. This translates into CSAGWALRLGTEAFF.

The rearrangement uses TRBV19 and TRBJ1-5; D not certain. Germline loops: CDR1 LNHDA, CDR2 SQIVND (reference sequence). Trimming cost V 4 bases and J 4 bases, with 17 bases left between them. The CDR3 length is 16 residues. In DNA form, the CDR3 reads TGTGCCAGTAGTACCCGCGCGACATCAGCAAATCAGCCCCAGCATTTT. The encoded protein is CASSTRATSANQPQHF.

The chain joins TRBV6-5 to TRBJ1-6; D is unresolved. This CDR3 spans 16 amino acids. The ends were cut back, 4 bases at V and 7 bases at J, with 17 bases in the middle. Germline V gives CDR1 MNHEY, CDR2 SVGAGI. CDR3 sequence: CASSSRPGLGNSPLHF. The DNA of the CDR3 is TGTGCCAGCAGTTCACGACCCGGGTTGGGGAATTCACCCCTCCACTTT.

This chain links TRBV6-5 with TRBJ2-1; tentatively, D is TRBD2 (6 bases). The CDR3 totals 16 residues. Germline lookup yields CDR1 MNHEY and CDR2 SVGAGI. Trimming pared 0 bases from V and 9 bases from J, leaving 18 bases between. The CDR3 protein is CASSYSGWASAGEQFF. In DNA, the CDR3 is TGTGCCAGCAGTTACTCGGGGTGGGCTAGCGCCGGTGAGCAGTTCTTC.